This TCR beta chain was identified in a study of cytomegalovirus exposure and HLA in healthy donors. Study-level findings and limits: Despite most TCR sequences being rare, some public TCRs occurred in many donors. The investigators catalogued 150 or so TCR beta chains as cytomegalovirus-associated. The finding came from a later analysis; first-cohort TCR clusters tended to co-occur in the 90 to 150 validation repertoires.

The repertoire was sequenced with immunoSEQ multiplex PCR; TCRdb's copy has only in-frame clones and lacks some. The sample shows 80,000 to 100,000 clones, approximately 90% of them seen only once. Among the 100 to 150 subjects of the validation cohort, separate from the approximately 660-subject first cohort, were the donors. With respect to this clone: Its antigen is unidentified.

In germline, CDR1 is SNHLY, CDR2 FYNNEI. This CDR3 spans 15 amino acids. Trimming cost V 3 bases and J 2 bases, with 14 bases left between them. This rearrangement joins TRBV2 to TRBJ2-7; TRBD2 is a possible D gene (6 bases). The source of this sequence is a woman in her thirties in good health and CMV-seronegative. Sequences were obtained from PBMCs. The CDR3 DNA follows: TGTGCCAGCAGTGAGTTTGGAGGGCATCCCTACGAGCAGTACTTC. It is translated as CASSEFGGHPYEQYF. Together with reference TRBV2 and TRBJ2-7, the CDR3 gives the full variable domain: EPEVTQTPSHQVTQMGQEVILRCVPISNHLYFYWYRQILGQKVEFLVSFYNNEISEKSEIFDDQFSVERPDGSNFTLKIRSTKLEDSAMYFCASSEFGGHPYEQYFGPGTRLTVT.